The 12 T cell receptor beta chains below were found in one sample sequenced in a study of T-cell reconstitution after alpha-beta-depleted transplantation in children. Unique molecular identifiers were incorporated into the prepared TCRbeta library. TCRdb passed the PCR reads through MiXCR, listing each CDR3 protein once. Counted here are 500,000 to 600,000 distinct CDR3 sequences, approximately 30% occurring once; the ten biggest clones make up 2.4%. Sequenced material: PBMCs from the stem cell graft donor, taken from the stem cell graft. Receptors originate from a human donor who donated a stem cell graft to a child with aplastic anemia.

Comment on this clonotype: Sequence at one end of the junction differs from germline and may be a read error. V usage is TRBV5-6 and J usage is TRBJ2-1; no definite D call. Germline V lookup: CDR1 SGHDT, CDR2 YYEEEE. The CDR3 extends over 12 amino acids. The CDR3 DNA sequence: TGTGCCAGCAGATTGGACCCGAATGAGCAGTTCTTC. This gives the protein CASRLDPNEQFF.

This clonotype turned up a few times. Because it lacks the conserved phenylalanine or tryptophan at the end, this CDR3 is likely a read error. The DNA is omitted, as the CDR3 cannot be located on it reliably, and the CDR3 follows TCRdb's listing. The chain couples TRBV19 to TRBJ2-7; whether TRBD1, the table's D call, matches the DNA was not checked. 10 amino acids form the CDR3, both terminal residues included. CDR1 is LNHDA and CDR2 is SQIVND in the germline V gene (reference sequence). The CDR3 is CARGQGTGYI.

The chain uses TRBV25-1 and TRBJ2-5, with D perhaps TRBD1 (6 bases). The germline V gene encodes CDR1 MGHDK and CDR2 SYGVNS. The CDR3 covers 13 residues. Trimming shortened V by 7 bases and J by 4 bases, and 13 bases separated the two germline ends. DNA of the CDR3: TGTGCCAGCACCCTGTGGGGGCGAGAGACCCAGTACTTC. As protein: CASTLWGRETQYF.

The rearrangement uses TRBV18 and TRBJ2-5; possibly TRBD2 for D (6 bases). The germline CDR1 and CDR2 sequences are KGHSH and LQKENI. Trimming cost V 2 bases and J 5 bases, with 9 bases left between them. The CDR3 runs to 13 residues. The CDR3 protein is CASSPGGLETQYF. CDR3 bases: TGTGCCAGCTCACCAGGAGGGCTGGAGACCCAGTACTTC.

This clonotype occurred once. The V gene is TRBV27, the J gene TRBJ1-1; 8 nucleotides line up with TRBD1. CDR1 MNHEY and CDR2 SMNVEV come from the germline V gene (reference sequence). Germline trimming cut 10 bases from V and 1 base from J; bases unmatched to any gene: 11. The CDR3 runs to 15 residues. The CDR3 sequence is CATRMTGATNTEAFF. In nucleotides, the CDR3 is TGTGCCACCCGAATGACAGGGGCCACGAACACTGAAGCTTTCTTT.

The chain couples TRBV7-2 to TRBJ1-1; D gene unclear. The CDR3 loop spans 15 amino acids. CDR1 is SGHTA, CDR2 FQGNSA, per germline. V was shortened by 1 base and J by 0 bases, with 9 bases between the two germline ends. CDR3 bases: TGTGCCAGCAGCTTAGTGCGGGCCATGAACACTGAAGCTTTCTTT. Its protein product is CASSLVRAMNTEAFF.

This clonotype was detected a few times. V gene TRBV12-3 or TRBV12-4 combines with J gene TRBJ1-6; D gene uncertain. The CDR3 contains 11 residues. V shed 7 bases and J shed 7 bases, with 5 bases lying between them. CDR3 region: CASNGNSPLHF. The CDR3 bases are TGTGCCAGCAACGGGAATTCACCCCTCCACTTT.

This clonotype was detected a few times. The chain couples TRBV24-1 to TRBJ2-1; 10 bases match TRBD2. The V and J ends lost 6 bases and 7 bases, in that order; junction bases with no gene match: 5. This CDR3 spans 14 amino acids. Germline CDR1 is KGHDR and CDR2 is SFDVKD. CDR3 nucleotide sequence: TGTGCCACCAGTCCTAGCGGGAGTAAGAATGAGCAGTTCTTC. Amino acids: CATSPSGSKNEQFF.

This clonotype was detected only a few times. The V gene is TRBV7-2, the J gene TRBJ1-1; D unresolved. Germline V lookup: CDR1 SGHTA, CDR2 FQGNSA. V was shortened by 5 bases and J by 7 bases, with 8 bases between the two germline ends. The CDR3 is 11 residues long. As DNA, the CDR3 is TGTGCCAGCAGCCCCCGTGATGAAGCTTTCTTT. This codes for CASSPRDEAFF.

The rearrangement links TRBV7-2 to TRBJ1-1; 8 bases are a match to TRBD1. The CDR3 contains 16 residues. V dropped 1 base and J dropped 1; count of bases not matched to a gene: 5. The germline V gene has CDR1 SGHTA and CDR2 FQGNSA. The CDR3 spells CASSLDAGGGNTEAFF. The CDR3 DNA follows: TGTGCCAGCAGCTTAGATGCAGGGGGCGGGAACACTGAAGCTTTCTTT.

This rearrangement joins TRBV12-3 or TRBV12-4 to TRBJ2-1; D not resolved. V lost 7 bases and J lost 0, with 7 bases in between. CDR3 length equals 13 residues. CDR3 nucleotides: TGTGCCAGCAAGGGCGACTCCTACAATGAGCAGTTCTTC. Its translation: CASKGDSYNEQFF.

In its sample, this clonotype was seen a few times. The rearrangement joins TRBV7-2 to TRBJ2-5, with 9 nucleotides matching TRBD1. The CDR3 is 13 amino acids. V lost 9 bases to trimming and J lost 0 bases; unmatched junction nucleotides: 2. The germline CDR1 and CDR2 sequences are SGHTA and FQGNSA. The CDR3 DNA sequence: TGTGCCAGTACAGGGGGCTACCAAGAGACCCAGTACTTC. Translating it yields CASTGGYQETQYF.